The text below deals with one T cell receptor (beta chain). Many counts were recorded for this clonotype. The antigen it recognizes is unknown. Within one base of it there is no much larger clone, and no base qualities were kept. The data are from a study of Graves' ophthalmopathy and Graves' hyperthyroidism (dated by TCRdb to the late 2010s). General notes on the study: Peripheral blood was collected at initial diagnosis, before any treatment. To tell Graves' ophthalmopathy apart from Graves' hyperthyroidism, and to predict which patients would progress to ophthalmopathy, the study relied on TCR beta repertoire signatures. In total, 135 blood samples were TCR-sequenced: around 42 ophthalmopathy, some 72 hyperthyroidism and approximately 17 hyperthyroidism-to-ophthalmopathy patients. To explore V-J signatures distinguishing ophthalmopathy from hyperthyroidism, a discovery set of roughly 98 patients (roughly 45 ophthalmopathy, roughly 56 stable hyperthyroidism) was enrolled. An independent validation cohort was composed of some 19 hyperthyroidism patients and around 16 patients who later progressed from hyperthyroidism to ophthalmopathy. In roughly six hyperthyroidism patients, the T-cell repertoires found in thyroid tissue were compared with those found in blood. After sampling, hyperthyroidism patients received methimazole starting at 30 mg daily, and ophthalmopathy patients received high-dose intravenous methylprednisolone.

General conclusions and limits of the study: Among expanded thyroid clonotypes with frequency above 0.001, most also showed up in blood, which suggests that blood repertoires may reflect the thyroid immune response. In cross-validation, the 13-signature model distinguished ophthalmopathy from stable hyperthyroidism with 87.88% sensitivity and 81% to 82% specificity, while in the test set the corresponding values were about 79% and 69%. Sample size was not statistically predetermined, and group allocation was not concealed from the investigators. In validation, the model predicted ophthalmopathy progression with about 71% sensitivity and 72% to 80% specificity; around twelve predicted patients were CT-confirmed with GO in a median of approximately 6.5 months.

Hyperthyroidism was considered stable if no progression to ophthalmopathy occurred within 18 months of follow-up. Hyperthyroidism patients were newly diagnosed, with disease duration under 2 months, and aged 18 to 65 years. Patients with other autoimmune diseases, uncontrolled infections, pregnancy or lactation were excluded from the study. Diagnosis was based on clinical symptoms, serum thyroxine, TRAb, thyroid ultrasound and orbital computed tomography. Using Ficoll-Paque density gradient centrifugation, PBMCs were isolated from 8.5 to 10 ml of fresh peripheral blood. Total RNA was extracted using Trizol reagent, and RNA quality was checked on an Agilent 2100 Bioanalyzer. V loses 6 bases of germline sequence and J loses 4 bases, and the interval between the two ends is 15 bases. Taken from cysteine to phenylalanine, the CDR3 has 14 residues. Of the read, only the CDR3 DNA is kept; its 42 bases are in frame from base 1. CDR1 is given as MDHEN and CDR2 as SYDVKM, both from the germline V gene.

TCR beta CDR3 regions were amplified from RNA transcripts for repertoire sequencing. A first-round RT-PCR used HTBI primers with the Qiagen OneStep RT-PCR kit, followed by a second-round multiplex PCR, size selection and purification. Sequencing of the libraries was carried out on an Illumina HiSeq2000 in paired-end mode with 100 bp reads. The published analysis was carried out like this. SOAPnuke was used to process the reads, removing any read that contained adapters or uncalled bases, had a mean Phred below 15, or lacked an exact match to the constant primer or identifier. High-quality paired reads were merged with COPE v1.2.5. Each unique nucleotide sequence was treated as a clonotype, and MiTCR v1.1 was used to align the clonotypes to the IMGT TRB V, D and J references. Analysis was restricted to V-J combinations with a frequency above 0.0001, which covered roughly 99% of repertoires. For each V-J combination, a TCR clonal expansion and chaos score was defined as F50 clonal expansion divided by the chaos observed in the TCRdist matrix. Welch's t-statistics and random forest were used to narrow the features down to 10 to 15 V-J combinations, which were then fed into a naive Bayes classifier. The Morisita-Horn index was used to measure how similar the thyroid and blood repertoires were. Through fastp at Q25 and MiXCR, TCRdb rebuilt clones from the public reads, retaining in-frame beta chains. CDR3 protein sequences are deduplicated, and each keeps its most common genes and DNA. The V and J calls come from TCRdb's annotation, not from the publication. Present in this sample are 400,000 or so distinct CDR3 sequences, 17% of which were seen just once. The top ten constitute 2.4% of the sample.

Recombination joined TRBV28 with TRBJ2-5; perhaps TRBD2 is the D gene, with 7 bases matching. Material for sequencing was peripheral blood. This TCR was sampled from an adult woman with stable Graves' hyperthyroidism. CDR3 region: CASSQRGGRETQYF. The DNA sequence is as follows: TGTGCCAGCAGCCAAAGGGGGGGGAGAGAGACCCAGTACTTC.